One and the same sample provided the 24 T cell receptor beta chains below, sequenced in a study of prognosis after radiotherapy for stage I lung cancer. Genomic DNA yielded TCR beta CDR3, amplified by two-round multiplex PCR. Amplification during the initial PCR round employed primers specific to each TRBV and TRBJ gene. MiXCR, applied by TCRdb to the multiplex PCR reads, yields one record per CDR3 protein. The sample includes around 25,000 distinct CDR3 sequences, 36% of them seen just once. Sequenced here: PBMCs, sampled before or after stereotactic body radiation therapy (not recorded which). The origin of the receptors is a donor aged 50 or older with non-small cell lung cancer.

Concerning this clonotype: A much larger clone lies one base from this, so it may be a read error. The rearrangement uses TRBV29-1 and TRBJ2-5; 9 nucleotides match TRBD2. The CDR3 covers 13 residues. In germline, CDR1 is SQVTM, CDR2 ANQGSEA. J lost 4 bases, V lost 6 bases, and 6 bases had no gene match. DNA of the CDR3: TGCAGCGTCGCAGTACTAGCGGGAGAGACCCAGTACTTC. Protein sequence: CSVAVLAGETQYF.

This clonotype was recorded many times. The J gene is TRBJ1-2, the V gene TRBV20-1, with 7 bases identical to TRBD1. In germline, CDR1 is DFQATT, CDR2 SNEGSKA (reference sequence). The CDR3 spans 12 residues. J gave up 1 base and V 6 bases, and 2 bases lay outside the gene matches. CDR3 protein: CSATGNNYGYTF. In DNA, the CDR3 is TGCAGTGCGACAGGGAATAACTATGGCTACACCTTC.

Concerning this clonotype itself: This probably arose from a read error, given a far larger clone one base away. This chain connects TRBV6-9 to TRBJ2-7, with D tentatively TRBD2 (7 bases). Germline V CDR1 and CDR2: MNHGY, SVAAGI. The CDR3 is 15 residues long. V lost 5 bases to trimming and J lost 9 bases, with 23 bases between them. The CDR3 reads CASSPGGGDGVGQYF. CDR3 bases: TGTGCCAGCAGTCCTGGGGGGGGCGATGGCGTGGGGCAGTACTTC.

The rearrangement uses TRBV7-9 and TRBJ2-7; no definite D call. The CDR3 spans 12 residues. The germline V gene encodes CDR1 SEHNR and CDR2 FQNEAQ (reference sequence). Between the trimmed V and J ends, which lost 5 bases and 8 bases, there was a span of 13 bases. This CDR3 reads CASSQDVVQQYF. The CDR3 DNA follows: TGTGCCAGCAGCCAAGACGTTGTGCAGCAGTACTTC. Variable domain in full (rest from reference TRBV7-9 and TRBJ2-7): DTGVSQNPRHKITKRGQNVTFRCDPISEHNRLYWYRQTLGQGPEFLTYFQNEAQLEKSRLLSDRFSAERPKGSFSTLEIQRTEQGDSAMYLCASSQDVVQQYFGPGTRLTVT.

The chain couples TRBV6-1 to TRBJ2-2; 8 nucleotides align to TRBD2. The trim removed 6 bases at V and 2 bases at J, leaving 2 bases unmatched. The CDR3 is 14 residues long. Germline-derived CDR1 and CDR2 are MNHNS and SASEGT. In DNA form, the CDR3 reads TGTGCCAGCAGAACTAGCGGAAACACCGGGGAGCTGTTTTTT. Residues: CASRTSGNTGELFF.

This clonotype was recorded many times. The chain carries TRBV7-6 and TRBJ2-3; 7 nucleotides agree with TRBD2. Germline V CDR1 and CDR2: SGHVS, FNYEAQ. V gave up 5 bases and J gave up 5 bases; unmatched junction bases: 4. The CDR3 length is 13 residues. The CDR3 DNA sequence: TGTGCCAGCAGCCCCGGACTAGTAGATACGCAGTATTTT. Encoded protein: CASSPGLVDTQYF.

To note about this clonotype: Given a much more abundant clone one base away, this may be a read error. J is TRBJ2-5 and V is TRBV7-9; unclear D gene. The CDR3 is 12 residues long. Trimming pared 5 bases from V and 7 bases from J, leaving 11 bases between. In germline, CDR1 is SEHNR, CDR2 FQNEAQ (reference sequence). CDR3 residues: CASSKTLGTQYF. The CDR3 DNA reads TGTGCCAGCAGCAAGACTTTGGGGACCCAGTACTTC.

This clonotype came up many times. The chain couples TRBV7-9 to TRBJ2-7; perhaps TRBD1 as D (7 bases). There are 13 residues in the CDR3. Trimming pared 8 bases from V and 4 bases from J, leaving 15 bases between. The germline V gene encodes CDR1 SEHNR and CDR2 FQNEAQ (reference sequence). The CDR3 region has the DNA TGTGCCAGCCGCAGTCAGGGGGGATACGAGCAGTACTTC. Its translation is CASRSQGGYEQYF.

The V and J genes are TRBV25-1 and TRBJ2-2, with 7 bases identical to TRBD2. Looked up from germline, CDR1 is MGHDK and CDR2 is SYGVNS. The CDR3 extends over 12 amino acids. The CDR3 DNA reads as TGTGCGGGGGGGGTTGACACCGGGGAGCTGTTTTTT. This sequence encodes CAGGVDTGELFF.

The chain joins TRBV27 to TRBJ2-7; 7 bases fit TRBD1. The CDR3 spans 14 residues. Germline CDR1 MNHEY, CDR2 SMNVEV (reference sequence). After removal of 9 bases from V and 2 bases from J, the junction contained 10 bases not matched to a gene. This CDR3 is CASSKGQSTYEQYF. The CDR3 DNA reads TGTGCCAGTAGCAAGGGACAGAGCACCTACGAGCAGTACTTC.

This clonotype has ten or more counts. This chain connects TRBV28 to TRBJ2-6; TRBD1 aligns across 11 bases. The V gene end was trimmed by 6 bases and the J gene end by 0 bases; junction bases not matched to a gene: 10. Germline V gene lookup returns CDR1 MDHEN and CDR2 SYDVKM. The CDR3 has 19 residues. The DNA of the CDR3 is TGTGCCAGCAGCCACAGTGGGGGACAGGGGGGCTCTGGGGCCAACGTCCTGACTTTC. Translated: CASSHSGGQGGSGANVLTF.

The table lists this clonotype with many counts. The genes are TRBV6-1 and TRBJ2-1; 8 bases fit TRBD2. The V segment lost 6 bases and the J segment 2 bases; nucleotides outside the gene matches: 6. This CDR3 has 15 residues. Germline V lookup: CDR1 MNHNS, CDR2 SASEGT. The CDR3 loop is CASRVAGNTYNEQFF. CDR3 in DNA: TGTGCCAGCAGGGTAGCGGGAAACACCTACAATGAGCAGTTCTTC.

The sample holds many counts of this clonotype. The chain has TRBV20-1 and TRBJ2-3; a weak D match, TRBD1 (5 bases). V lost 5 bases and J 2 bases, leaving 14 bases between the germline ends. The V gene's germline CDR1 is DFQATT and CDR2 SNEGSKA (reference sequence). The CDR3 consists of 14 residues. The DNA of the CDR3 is TGCAGTGCTCAGACAGATATAATCACAGATACGCAGTATTTT. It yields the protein CSAQTDIITDTQYF.

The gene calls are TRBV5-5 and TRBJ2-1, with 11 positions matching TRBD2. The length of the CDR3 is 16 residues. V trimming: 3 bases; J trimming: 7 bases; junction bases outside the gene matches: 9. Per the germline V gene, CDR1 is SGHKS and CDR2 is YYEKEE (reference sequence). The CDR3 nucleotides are TGTGCCAGCAGCTCGCCCGGGACTAGCGGCTGGAATGAGCAGTTCTTC. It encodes CASSSPGTSGWNEQFF.

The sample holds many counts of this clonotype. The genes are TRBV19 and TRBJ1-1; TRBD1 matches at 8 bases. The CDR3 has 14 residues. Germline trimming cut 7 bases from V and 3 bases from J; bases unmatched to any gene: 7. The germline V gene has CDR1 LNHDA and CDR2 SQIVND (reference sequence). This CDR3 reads CASIPGGWDTEAFF. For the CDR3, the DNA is TGTGCCAGTATCCCAGGGGGCTGGGACACTGAAGCTTTCTTT.

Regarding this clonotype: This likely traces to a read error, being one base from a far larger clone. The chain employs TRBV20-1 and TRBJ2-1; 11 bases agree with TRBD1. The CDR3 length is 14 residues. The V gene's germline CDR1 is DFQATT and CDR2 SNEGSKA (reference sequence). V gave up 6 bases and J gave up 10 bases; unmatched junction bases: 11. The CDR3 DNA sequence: TGCAGTGCCCCGCGGGGGACAGGGGGGACGGAGCAGTTCTTC. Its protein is CSAPRGTGGTEQFF.

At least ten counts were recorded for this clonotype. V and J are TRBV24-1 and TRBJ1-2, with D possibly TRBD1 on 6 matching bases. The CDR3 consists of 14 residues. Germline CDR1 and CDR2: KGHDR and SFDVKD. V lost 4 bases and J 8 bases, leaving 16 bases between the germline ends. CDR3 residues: CATSESSGGGGYTF. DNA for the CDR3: TGTGCCACCAGTGAATCGTCGGGGGGCGGGGGCTACACCTTC.

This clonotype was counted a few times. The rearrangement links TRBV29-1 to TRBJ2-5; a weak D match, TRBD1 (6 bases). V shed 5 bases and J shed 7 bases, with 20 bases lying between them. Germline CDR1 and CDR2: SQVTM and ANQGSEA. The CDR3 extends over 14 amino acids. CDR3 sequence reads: CSVYFQGPEGTQYF. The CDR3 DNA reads TGCAGCGTTTACTTCCAGGGGCCCGAGGGGACCCAGTACTTC.

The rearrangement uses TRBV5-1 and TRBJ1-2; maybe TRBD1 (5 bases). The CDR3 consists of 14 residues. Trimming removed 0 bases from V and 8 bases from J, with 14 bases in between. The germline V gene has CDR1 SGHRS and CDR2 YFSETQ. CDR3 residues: CASSLATDTGGYTF. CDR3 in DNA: TGCGCCAGCAGCTTGGCCACGGACACAGGAGGCTACACCTTC.

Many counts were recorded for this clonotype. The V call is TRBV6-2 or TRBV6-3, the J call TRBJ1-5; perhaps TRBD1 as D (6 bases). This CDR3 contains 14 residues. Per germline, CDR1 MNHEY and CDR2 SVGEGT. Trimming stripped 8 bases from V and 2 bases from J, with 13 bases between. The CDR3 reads CASGVQGGNQPQHF. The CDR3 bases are TGTGCCAGCGGGGTACAGGGTGGCAATCAGCCCCAGCATTTT.

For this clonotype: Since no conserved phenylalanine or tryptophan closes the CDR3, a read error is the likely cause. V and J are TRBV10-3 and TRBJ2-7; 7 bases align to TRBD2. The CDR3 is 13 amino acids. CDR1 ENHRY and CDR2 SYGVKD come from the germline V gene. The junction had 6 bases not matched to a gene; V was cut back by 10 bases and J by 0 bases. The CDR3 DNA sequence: TGTGCCAGCGGGGAGGGGAACTCCTACGAGCAGTACTTA. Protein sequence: CASGEGNSYEQYL.

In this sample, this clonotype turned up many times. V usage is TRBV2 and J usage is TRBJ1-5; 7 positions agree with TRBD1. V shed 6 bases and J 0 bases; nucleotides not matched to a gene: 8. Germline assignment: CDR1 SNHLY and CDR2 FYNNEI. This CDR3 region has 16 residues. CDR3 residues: CASSQRDSYSNQPQHF. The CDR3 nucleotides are TGTGCCAGCAGCCAGAGGGACAGTTATAGCAATCAGCCCCAGCATTTT.

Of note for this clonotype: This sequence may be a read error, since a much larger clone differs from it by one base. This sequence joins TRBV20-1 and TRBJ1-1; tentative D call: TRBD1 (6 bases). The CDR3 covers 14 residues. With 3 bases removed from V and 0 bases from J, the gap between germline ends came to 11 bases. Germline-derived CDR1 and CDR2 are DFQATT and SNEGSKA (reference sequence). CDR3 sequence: CSARLGDMNTEAFF. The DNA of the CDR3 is TGCAGTGCTAGGTTAGGGGACATGAACACTGAAGCTTTCTTT.

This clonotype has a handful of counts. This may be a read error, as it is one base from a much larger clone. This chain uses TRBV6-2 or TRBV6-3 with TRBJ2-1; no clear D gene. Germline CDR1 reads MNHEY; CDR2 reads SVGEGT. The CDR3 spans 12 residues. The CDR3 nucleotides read TGTGCCAGCGGTCCTCAGAGCAATGAGCTGTTCTTC. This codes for CASGPQSNELFF.